The clone carrying this TCR beta chain was seen repeatedly, ten times or more. Its antigen is undetermined. Trimming took 4 bases from V and 4 from J, leaving 11 bases between them. Germline values: CDR1 LNHNV, CDR2 YYDKDF (reference sequence). The CDR3 extends over 13 amino acids. The data are from a study of CD8 T cells in ankylosing spondylitis. Whole-study results and caveats: As for the disease-linked clones, they showed a CD8+ phenotype and occurred at relatively low frequencies in peripheral blood. What appeared characteristic of ankylosing spondylitis blood was a TCR beta motif of eight highly homologous variants. Reactive arthritis synovial fluid and blood were previously reported to contain some motif variants.

Molecular-barcoded quantitative 5'-RACE produced these TCR beta libraries. TCRdb re-called the 5' RACE reads with MiXCR, one entry per CDR3 protein. The table lists roughly 670,000 distinct CDR3 sequences, 15% to 20% of them singletons. The sequenced material came from blood, either unsorted or a sorted T cell fraction (not recorded which). This sequence originates from a male donor with ankylosing spondylitis. This chain uses TRBV15 with TRBJ2-7, with D possibly being TRBD2 (6 bases). The CDR3 is CATSKAGGYEQYF. CDR3 bases: TGTGCCACCAGCAAAGCGGGCGGATACGAGCAGTACTTC.